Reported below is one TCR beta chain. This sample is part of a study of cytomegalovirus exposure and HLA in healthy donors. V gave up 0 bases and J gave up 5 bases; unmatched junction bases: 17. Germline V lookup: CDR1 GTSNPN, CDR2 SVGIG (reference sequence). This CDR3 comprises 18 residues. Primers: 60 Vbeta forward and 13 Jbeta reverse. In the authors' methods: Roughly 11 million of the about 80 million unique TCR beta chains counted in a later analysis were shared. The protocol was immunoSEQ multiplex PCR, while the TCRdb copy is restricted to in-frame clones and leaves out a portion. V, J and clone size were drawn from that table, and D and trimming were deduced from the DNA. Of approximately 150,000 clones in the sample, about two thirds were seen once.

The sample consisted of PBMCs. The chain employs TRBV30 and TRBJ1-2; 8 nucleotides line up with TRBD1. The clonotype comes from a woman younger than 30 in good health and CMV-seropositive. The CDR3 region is CAWSVERGQALARYGYTF. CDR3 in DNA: TGTGCCTGGAGTGTTGAAAGGGGACAGGCCCTAGCTAGATATGGCTACACCTTC.